This TCR beta chain was retrieved from a study of blood T cell repertoires in COVID-19. The wider study: The cDNA or gDNA used as material had been derived from T cells, B-cell-depleted T cells, or PBMCs.

The CDR3 totals 14 residues. Per the germline V gene, CDR1 is LGHNA and CDR2 is YNFKEQ. V lost 0 bases and J lost 8, with 13 bases in between. Authors' methods: Estimates of nucleated cell counts were drawn from the amplification of reference gene primers. Only in-frame clones appear in the TCRdb table, and some are missing; sequencing was by immunoSEQ multiplex PCR. D and trimming come from the DNA, and the V and J calls and clone size come from that table. Seen here are 200,000 or so clones, nearly 85% observed once, and the top ten hold roughly 5%. The sequence derives from a woman in her twenties or thirties with acute or convalescent COVID-19. What was sequenced was peripheral blood. The chain recombines TRBV4-2 with TRBJ1-2; maybe TRBD1 (6 bases). Here the CDR3 DNA reads TGTGCCAGCAGCCAAGAGCGGACAGAGGCCGGCTACACCTTC. This sequence encodes CASSQERTEAGYTF.